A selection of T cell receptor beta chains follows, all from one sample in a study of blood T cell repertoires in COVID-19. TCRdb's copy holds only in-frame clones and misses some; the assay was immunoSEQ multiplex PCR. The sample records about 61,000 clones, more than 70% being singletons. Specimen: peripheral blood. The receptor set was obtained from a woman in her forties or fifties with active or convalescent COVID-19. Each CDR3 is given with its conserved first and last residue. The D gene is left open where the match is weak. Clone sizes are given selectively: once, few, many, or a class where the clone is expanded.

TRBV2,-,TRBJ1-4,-,CASRSENEKLFF,TGTGCCAGCAGATCAGAAAATGAAAAACTGTTTTTT
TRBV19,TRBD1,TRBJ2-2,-,CASSARLTGTGELFF,TGTGCCAGTAGTGCCCGTTTGACAGGGACCGGGGAGCTGTTTTTT
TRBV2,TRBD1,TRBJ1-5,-,CASSARTGDQPQHF,TGTGCCAGCAGCGCCAGGACAGGGGATCAGCCCCAGCATTTT
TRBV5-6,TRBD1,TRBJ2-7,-,CASSLVGGQAGEQYF,TGTGCCAGCAGCTTGGTGGGGGGACAGGCAGGGGAGCAGTACTTC
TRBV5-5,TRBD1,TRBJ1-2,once,CASGTGGAAGYTF,TGTGCCAGCGGTACAGGGGGCGCAGCTGGCTACACCTTC
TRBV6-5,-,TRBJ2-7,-,CASSYFTYEQYF,TGTGCCAGCAGTTACTTCACCTACGAGCAGTACTTC
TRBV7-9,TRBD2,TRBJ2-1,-,CASSLASSGRVGEQFF,TGTGCCAGCAGCTTAGCGTCTAGCGGGAGGGTTGGGGAGCAGTTCTTC
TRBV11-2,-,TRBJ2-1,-,CASSSVLVASNEQFF,TGTGCCAGCAGCTCGGTCCTAGTAGCTTCCAATGAGCAGTTCTTC
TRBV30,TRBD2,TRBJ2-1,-,CAWRRGLGSYNEQFF,TGTGCCTGGAGGCGGGGACTAGGTTCCTACAATGAGCAGTTCTTC
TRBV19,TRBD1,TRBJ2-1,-,CASRRQGSEQFF,TGTGCCAGTAGGAGACAGGGAAGTGAGCAGTTCTTC
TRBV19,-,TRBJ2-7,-,CASSIGATSYEQYF,TGTGCCAGTAGTATCGGAGCCACCTCCTACGAGCAGTACTTC
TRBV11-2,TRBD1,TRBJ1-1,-,CASSLTGSSLDTEAFF,TGTGCCAGCAGCTTGACAGGGTCGTCTTTGGACACTGAAGCTTTCTTT